This TCR beta chain appears in the sequencing data of a study of OX40 agonist ivuxolimab in advanced cancers. Overall study context: A history of anti-PD-1, anti-PD-L1 or anti-CTLA-4 therapy was acceptable, and 30% to 45% had some. Points from the study as a whole: There were, on average, more expanded clones in CD8+ T cells than in CD4+. It was also the case that some nonresponders had low normalized T-cell clonal expansion.

Sequenced by immunoSEQ multiplex PCR; TCRdb stores in-frame clones only, minus some. This sample yields 99,000 or so clones, of which about 92% are seen a single time; 0.2% to 0.3% belongs to the top ten. On this clone: The antigen is undetermined.

Systemic immunosuppression or autoimmune disease history was grounds to exclude patients. Here the sequenced sample was CD4+ or CD8+ T cells sorted from blood, taken in a trial of the OX40 agonist ivuxolimab. This clonotype was obtained from an adult with an advanced solid tumor such as melanoma, head and neck, liver or kidney cancer.

CDR3 bases: TGCGCCAGCAGCCAAGGGAACAGGCCGAACACTGAAGCTTTCTTT. Residues: CASSQGNRPNTEAFF. V and J are TRBV4-1 and TRBJ1-1, with D possibly being TRBD1 (5 bases). The CDR3 spans 15 residues. V was cut by 1 base and J by 1 base, with 10 bases left in between. From germline, CDR1 is MGHRA and CDR2 YSYEKL.